This T cell receptor beta chain was recorded in a study of blood T cell repertoires in COVID-19. In the authors' methods: For nucleated cells, counts were estimated from reference gene primer amplification. The table came from immunoSEQ multiplex PCR; TCRdb's copy has only in-frame clones and leaves some out. The V and J calls and the clone size are those of that table, but D and trimming were determined from the DNA. The repertoire has around 470,000 clones, nearly 90% of them found once; the top ten carry over 0.7%. This clone was seen a few times. The CDR3 spans 13 residues. CDR1 is SQVTM and CDR2 is ANQGSEA in the germline V gene. The V end was cut by 4 bases, the J end by 7 bases, with 16 bases between.

The specimen was peripheral blood. The chain couples TRBV29-1 to TRBJ1-2, with D maybe TRBD1 (5 bases). The origin of this receptor is a man between 18 and 29 years old with COVID-19, enrolled during active disease. The DNA of the CDR3 is TGCAGCGTTGTTGAAAGGAGGGGCAGTGGCTACACCTTC. Protein: CSVVERRGSGYTF.